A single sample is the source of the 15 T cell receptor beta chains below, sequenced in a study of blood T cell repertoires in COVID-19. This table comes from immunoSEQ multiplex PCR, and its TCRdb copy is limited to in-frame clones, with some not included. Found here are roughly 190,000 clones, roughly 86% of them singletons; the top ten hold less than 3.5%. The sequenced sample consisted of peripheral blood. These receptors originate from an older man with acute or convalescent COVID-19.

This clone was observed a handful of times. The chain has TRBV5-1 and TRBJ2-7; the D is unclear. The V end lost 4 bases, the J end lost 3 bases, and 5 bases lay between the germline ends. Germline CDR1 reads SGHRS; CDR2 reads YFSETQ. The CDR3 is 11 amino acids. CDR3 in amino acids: CASSAGYEQYF. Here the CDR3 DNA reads TGCGCCAGCAGCGCCGGCTACGAGCAGTACTTC.

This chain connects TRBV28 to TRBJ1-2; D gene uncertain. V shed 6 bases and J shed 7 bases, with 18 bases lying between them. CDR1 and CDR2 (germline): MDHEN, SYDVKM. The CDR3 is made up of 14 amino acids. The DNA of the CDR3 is TGTGCCAGCAGGAGTGAACGGTCAAACAGTGGCTACACCTTC. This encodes CASRSERSNSGYTF.

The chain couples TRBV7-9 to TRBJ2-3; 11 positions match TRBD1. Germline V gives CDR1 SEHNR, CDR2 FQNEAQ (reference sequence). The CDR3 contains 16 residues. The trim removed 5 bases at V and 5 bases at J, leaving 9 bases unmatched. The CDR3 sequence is CASSPGQGAVGDTQYF. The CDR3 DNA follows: TGTGCCAGCAGCCCTGGACAGGGGGCGGTCGGAGATACGCAGTATTTT.

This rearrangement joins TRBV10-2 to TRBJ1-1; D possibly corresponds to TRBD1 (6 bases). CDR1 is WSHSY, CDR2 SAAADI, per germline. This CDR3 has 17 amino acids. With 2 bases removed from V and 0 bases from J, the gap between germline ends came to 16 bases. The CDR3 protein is CASSEEQGRDMNTEAFF. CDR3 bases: TGCGCCAGCAGTGAGGAACAGGGCAGGGACATGAACACTGAAGCTTTCTTT.

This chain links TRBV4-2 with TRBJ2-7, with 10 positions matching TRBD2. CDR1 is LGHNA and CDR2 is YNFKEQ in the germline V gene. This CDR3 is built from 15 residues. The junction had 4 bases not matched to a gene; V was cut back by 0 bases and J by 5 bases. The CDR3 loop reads CASSQDIGTSDEQYF. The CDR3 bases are TGTGCCAGCAGCCAAGATATCGGGACTAGCGACGAGCAGTACTTC.

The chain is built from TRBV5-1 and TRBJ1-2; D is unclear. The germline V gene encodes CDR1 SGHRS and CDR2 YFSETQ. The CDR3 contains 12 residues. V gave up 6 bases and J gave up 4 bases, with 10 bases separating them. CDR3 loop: CASNGNGYGYTF. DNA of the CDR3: TGCGCCAGCAACGGGAACGGCTATGGCTACACCTTC.

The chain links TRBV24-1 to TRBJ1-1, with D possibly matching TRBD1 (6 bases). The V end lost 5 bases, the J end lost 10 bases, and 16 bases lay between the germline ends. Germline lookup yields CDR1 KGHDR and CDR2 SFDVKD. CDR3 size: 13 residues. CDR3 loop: CATSAEGQGLAFF. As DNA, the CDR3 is TGTGCCACCAGTGCCGAGGGTCAGGGGTTAGCTTTCTTT.

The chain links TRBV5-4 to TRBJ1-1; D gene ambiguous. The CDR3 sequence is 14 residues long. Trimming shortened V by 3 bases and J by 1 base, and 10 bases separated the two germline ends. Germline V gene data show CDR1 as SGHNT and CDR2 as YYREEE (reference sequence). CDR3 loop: CASSSGTRNTEAFF. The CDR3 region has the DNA TGTGCCAGCAGCTCTGGTACAAGGAACACTGAAGCTTTCTTT.

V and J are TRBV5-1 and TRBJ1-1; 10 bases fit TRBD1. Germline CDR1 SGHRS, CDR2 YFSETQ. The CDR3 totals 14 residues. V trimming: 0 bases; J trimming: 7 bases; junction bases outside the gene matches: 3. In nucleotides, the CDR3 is TGCGCCAGCAGCTTGGCCGGGACAGGGGATGAAGCTTTCTTT. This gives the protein CASSLAGTGDEAFF.

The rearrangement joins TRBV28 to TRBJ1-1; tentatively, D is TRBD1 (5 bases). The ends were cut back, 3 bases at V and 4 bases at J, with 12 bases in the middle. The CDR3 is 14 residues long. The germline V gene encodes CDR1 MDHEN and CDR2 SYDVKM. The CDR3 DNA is TGTGCCAGCAGTTTGCCAGGGACTATCACTGAAGCTTTCTTT. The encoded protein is CASSLPGTITEAFF.

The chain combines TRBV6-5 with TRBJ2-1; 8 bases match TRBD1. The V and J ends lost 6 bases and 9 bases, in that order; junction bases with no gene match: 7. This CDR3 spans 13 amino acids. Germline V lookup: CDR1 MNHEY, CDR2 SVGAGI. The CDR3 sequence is CASRSPGGTEQFF. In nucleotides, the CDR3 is TGTGCCAGCAGGTCTCCAGGGGGCACTGAGCAGTTCTTC.

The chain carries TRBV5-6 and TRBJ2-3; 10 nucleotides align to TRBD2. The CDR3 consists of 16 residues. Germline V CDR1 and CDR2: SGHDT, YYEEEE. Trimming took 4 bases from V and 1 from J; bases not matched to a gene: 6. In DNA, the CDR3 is TGTGCCAGCAGCCCAGCGGGAGGGTTGGGCACAGATACGCAGTATTTT. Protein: CASSPAGGLGTDTQYF.

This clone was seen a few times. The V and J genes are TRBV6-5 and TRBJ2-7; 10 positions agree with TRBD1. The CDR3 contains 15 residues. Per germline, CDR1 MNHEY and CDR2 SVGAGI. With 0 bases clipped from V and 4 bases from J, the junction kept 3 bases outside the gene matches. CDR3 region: CASSYSGTGEYEQYF. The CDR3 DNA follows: TGTGCCAGCAGTTACTCCGGGACAGGGGAATACGAGCAGTACTTC.

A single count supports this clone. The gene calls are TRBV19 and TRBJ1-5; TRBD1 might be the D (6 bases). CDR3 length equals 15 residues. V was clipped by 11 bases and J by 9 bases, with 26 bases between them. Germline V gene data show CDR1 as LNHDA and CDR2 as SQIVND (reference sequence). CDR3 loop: CASNPRAGEYGPQHF. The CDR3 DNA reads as TGTGCCTCAAACCCCCGGGCAGGGGAATACGGGCCCCAGCATTTT.

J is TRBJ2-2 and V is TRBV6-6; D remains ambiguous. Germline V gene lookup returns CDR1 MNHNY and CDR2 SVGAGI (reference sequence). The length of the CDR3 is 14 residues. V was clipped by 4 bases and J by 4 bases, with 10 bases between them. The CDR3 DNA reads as TGTGCCAGCAGTTCAATTACGGTCACCGGGGAGCTGTTTTTT. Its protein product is CASSSITVTGELFF.